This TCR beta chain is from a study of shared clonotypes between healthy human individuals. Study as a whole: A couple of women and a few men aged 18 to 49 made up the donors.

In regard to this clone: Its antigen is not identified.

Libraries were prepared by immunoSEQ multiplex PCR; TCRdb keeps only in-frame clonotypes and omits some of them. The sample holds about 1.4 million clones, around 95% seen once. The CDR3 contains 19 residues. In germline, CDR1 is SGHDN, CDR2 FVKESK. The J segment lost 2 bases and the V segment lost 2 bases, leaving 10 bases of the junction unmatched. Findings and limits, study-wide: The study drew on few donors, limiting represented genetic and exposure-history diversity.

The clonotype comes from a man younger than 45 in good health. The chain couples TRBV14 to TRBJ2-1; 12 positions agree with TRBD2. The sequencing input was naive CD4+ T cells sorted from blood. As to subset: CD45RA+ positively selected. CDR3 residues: CASSQFLFGLAGTYNEQFF. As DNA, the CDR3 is TGTGCCAGCAGCCAATTCTTATTCGGACTAGCGGGGACCTACAATGAGCAGTTCTTC.